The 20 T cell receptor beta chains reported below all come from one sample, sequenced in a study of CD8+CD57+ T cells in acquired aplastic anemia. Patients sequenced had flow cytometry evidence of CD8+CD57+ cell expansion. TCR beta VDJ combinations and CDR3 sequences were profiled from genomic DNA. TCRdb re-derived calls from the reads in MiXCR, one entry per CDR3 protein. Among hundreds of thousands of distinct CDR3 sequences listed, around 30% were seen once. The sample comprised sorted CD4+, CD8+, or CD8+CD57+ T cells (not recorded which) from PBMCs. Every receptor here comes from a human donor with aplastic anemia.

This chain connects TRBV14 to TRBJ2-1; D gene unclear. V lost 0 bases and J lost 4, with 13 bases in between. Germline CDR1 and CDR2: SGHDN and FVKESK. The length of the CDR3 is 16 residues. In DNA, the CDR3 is TGTGCCAGCAGCCAAGATTTAGCTAGACGATACAATGAGCAGTTCTTC. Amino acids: CASSQDLARRYNEQFF.

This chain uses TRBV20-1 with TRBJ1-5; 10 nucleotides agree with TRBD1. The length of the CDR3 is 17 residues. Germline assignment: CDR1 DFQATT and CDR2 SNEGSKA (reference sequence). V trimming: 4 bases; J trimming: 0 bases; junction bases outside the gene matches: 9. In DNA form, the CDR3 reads TGCAGTGCTAAGGGACAGGGGTTTTCATTTAGCAATCAGCCCCAGCATTTT. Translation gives CSAKGQGFSFSNQPQHF.

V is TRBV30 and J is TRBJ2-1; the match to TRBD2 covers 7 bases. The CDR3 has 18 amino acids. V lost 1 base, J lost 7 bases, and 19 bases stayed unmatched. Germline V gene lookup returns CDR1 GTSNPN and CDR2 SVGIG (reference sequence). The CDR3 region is CAWSETPFAGRAKNEQFF. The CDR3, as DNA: TGTGCCTGGAGTGAGACCCCCTTTGCGGGGAGGGCGAAGAATGAGCAGTTCTTC.

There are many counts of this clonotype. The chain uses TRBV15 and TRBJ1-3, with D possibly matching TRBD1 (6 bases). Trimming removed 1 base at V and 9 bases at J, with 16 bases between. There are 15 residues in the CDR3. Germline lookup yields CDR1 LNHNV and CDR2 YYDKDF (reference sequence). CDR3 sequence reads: CATSRAAGQPTTIYF. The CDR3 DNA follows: TGTGCCACCAGCAGAGCTGCGGGACAACCCACCACCATATATTTT.

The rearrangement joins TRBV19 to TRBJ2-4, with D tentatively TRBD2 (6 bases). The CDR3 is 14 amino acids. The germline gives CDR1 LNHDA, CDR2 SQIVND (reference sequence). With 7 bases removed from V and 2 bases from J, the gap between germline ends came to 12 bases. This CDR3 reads CASNGGRTKNIQYF. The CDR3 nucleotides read TGTGCCAGTAATGGGGGGAGGACCAAAAACATTCAGTACTTC.

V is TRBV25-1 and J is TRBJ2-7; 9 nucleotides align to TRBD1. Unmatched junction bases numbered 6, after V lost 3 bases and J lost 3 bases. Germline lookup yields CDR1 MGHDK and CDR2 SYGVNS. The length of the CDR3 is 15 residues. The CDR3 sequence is CASSDPGTGNYEQYF. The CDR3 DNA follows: TGTGCCAGCAGTGACCCAGGGACAGGGAACTACGAGCAGTACTTC.

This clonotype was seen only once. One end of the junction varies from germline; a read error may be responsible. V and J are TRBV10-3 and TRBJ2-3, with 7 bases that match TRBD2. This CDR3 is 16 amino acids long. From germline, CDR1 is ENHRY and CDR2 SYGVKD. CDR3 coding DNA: TGTGCCAGCAGTGACGCAGCGGGGCCTAGCACAGATACGCAGTATTTT. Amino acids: CASSDAAGPSTDTQYF.

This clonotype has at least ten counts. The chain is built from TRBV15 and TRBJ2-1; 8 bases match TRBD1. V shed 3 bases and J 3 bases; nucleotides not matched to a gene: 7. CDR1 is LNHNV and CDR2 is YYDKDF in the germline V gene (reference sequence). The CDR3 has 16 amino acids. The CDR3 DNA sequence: TGTGCCACCAGCAGCATCACAGGGGGTAACTACAATGAGCAGTTCTTC. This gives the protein CATSSITGGNYNEQFF.

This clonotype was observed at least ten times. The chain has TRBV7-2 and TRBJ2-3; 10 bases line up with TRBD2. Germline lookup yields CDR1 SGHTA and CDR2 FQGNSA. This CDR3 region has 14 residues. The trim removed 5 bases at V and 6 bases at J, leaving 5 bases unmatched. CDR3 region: CASSISGRADTQYF. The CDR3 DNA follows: TGTGCCAGCAGCATAAGCGGGAGGGCCGATACGCAGTATTTT.

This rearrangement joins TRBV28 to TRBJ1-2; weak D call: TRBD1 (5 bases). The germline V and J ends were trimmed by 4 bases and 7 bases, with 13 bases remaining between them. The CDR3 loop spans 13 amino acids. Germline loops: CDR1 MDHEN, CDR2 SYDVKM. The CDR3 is CASSSGAGSGYTF. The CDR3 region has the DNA TGTGCCAGCAGTTCTGGGGCCGGGAGTGGCTACACCTTC.

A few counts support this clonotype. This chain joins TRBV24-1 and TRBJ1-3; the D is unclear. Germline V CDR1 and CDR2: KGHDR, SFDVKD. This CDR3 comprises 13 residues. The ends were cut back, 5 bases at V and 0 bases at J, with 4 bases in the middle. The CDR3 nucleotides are TGTGCCACCAGTGCTCACTCTGGAAACACCATATATTTT. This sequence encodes CATSAHSGNTIYF.

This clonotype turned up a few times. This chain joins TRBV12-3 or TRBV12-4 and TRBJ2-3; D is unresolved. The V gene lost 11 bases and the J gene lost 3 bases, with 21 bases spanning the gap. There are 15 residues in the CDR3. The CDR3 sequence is CASRRSQSYTDTQYF. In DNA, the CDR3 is TGTGCCTCGAGGCGGAGTCAGAGTTATACAGATACGCAGTATTTT.

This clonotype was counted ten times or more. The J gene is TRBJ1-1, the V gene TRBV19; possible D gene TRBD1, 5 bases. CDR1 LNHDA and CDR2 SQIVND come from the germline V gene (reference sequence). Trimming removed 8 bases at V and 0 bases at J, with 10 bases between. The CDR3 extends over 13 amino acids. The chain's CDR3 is CASDTGMNTEAFF. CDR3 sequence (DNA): TGTGCCAGTGATACAGGTATGAACACTGAAGCTTTCTTT.

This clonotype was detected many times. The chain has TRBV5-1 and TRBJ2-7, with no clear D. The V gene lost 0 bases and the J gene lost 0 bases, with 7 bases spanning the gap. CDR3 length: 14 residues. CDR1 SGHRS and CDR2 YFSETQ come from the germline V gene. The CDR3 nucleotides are TGCGCCAGCAGCTTGGGGTCCCCCTCCTACGAGCAGTACTTC. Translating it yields CASSLGSPSYEQYF.

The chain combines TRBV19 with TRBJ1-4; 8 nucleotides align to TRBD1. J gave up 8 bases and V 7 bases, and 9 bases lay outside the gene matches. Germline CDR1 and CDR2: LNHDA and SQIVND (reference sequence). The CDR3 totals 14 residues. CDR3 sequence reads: CASNRGTGGEKLFF. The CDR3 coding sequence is TGTGCCAGTAACCGCGGGACAGGTGGAGAAAAACTGTTTTTT.

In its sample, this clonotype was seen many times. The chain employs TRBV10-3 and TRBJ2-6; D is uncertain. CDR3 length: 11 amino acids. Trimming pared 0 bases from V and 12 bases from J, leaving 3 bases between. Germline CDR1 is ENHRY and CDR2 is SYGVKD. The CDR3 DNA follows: TGTGCCATCAGTGAGTCAGGCGTCCTGACTTTC. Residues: CAISESGVLTF.

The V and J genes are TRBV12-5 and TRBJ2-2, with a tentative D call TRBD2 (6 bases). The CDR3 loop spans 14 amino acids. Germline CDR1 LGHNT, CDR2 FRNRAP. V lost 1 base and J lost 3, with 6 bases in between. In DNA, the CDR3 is TGTGCTAGTGGTTTGGCGGGAGACACCGGGGAGCTGTTTTTT. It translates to CASGLAGDTGELFF.

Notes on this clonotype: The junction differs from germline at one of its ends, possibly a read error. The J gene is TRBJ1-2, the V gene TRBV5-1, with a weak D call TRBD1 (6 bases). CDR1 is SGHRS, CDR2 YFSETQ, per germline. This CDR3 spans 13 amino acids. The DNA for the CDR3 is TGCGTCAGCACCCCGGAGGGGGGAGACGGCTACACCTTC. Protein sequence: CVSTPEGGDGYTF.

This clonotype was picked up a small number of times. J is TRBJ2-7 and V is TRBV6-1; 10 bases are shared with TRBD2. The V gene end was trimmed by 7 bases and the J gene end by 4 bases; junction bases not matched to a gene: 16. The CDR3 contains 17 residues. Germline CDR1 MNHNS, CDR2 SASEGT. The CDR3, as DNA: TGTGCCAGCACCCTAAGCCGGTCTAGCGGGAGTGGTTACGAGCAGTACTTC. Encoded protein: CASTLSRSSGSGYEQYF.

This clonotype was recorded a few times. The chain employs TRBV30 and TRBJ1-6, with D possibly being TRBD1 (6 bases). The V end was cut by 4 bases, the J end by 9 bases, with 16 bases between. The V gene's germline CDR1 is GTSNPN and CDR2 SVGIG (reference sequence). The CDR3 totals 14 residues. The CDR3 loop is CAWIVSGQSSPLHF. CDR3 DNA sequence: TGTGCCTGGATCGTGTCCGGACAGAGTTCACCCCTCCACTTT.